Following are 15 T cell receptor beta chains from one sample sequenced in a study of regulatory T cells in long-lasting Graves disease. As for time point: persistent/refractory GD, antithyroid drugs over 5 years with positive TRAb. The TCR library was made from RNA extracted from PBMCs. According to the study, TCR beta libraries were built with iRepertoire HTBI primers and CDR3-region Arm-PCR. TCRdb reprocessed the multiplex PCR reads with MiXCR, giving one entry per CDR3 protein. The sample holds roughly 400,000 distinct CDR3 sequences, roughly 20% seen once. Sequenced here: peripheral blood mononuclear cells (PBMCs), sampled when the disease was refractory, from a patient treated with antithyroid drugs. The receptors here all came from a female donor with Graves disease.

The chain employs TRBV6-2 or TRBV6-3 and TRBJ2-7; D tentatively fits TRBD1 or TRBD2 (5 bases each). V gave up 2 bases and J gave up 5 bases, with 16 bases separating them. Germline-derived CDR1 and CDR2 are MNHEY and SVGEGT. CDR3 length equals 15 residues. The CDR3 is CASSYREDTGNEQYF. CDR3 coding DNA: TGTGCCAGCAGTTACCGAGAGGACACGGGGAACGAGCAGTACTTC.

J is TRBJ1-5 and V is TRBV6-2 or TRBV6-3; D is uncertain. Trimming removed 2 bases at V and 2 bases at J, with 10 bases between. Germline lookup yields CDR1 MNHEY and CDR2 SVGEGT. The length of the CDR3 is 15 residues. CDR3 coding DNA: TGTGCCAGCAGTTACGCGGCAGGTGGCAATCAGCCCCAGCATTTT. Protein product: CASSYAAGGNQPQHF.

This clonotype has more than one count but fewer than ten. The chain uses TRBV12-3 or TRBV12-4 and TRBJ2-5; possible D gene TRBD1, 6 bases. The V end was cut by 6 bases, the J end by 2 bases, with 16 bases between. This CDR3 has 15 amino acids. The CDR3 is CASSPQGHLQETQYF. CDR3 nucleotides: TGTGCCAGCAGCCCACAGGGCCACCTACAAGAGACCCAGTACTTC.

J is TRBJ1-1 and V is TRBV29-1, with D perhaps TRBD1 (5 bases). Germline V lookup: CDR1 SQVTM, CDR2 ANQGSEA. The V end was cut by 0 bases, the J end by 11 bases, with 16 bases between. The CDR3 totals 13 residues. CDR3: CSVEDPWVGDAFF. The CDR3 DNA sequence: TGCAGCGTTGAAGATCCATGGGTAGGGGATGCTTTCTTT.

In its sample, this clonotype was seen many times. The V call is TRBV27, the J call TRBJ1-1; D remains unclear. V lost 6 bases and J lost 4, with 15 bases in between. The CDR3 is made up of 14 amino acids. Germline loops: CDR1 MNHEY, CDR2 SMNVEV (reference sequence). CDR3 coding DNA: TGTGCCAGCAGGGATCGTCCCCACGGCACTGAAGCTTTCTTT. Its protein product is CASRDRPHGTEAFF.

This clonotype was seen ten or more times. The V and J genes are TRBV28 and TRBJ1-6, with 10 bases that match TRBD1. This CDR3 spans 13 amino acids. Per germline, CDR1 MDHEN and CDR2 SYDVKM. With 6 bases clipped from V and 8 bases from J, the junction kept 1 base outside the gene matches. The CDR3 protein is CASRDRGDSPLHF. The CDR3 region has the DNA TGTGCCAGCAGGGACAGGGGGGATTCACCCCTCCACTTT.

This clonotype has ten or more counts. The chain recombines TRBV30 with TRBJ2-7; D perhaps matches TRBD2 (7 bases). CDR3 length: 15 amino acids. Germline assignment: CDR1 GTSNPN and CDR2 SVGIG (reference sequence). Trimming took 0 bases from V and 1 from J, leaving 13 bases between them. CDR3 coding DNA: TGTGCCTGGAGTGTAGGGGGGGGGCTATCCTACGAGCAGTACTTC. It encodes CAWSVGGGLSYEQYF. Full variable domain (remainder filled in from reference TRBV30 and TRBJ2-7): SQTIHQWPATLVQPVGSPLSLECTVEGTSNPNLYWYRQAAGRGLQLLFYSVGIGQISSEVPQNLSASRPQDRQFILSSKKLLLSDSGFYLCAWSVGGGLSYEQYFGPGTRLTVT.

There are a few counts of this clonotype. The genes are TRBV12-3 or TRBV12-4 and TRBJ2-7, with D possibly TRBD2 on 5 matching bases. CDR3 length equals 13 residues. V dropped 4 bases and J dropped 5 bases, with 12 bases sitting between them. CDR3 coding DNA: TGTGCCAGCAGTTCCCCACTCGGGGACGAGCAGTACTTC. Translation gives CASSSPLGDEQYF.

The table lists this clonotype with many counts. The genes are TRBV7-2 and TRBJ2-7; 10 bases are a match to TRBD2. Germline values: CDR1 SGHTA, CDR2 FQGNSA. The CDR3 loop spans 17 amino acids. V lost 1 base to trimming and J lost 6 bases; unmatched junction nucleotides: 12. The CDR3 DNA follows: TGTGCCAGCAGCTTAGGGGCTAGCGGGAGCCCCTTAGGCGAGCAGTACTTC. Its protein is CASSLGASGSPLGEQYF.

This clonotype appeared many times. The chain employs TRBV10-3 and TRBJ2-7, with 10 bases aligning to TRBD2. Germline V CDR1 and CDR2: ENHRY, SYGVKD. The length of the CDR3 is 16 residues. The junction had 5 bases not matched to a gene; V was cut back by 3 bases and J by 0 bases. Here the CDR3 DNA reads TGTGCCATCAGTGACCCGACTAGCGGGTCCTCCTACGAGCAGTACTTC. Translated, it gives CAISDPTSGSSYEQYF.

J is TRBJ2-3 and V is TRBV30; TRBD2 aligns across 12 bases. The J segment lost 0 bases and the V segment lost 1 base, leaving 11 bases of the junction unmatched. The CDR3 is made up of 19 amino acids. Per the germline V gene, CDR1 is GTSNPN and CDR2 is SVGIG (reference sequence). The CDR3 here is CAWSGRTSGNQASTDTQYF. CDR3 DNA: TGTGCCTGGAGTGGGAGGACTAGCGGGAATCAGGCTAGCACAGATACGCAGTATTTT.

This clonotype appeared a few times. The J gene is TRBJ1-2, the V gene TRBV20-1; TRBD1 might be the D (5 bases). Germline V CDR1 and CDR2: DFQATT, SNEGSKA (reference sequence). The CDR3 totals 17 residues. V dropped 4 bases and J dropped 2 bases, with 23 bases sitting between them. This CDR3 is CSAISPGPENSNYGYTF. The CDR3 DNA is TGCAGTGCTATATCTCCGGGACCGGAGAACTCAAACTATGGCTACACCTTC.

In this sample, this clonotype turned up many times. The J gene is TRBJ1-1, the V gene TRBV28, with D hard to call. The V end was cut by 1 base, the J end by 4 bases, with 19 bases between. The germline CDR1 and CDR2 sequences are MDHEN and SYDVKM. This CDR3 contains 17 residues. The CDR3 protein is CASSLYSGGVGFTEAFF. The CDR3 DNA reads TGTGCCAGCAGTTTATATTCGGGAGGCGTAGGGTTCACTGAAGCTTTCTTT.

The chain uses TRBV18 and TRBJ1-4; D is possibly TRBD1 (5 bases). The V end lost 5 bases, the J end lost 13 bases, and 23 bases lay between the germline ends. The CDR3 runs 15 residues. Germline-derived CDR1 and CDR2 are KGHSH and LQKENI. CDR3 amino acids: CASSNFRAPLGGLFF. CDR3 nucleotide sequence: TGTGCCAGCTCAAATTTCAGGGCCCCCCTTGGAGGACTGTTTTTT.

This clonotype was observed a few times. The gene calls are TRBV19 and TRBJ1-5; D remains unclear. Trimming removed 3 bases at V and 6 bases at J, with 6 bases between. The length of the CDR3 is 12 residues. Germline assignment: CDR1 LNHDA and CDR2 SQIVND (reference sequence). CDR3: CASSIPLQPQHF. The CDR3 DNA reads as TGTGCCAGTAGTATCCCACTTCAGCCCCAGCATTTT.